Below, one T cell receptor (beta chain) is given with its context. The sample belongs to a study of blood T cell repertoires in COVID-19. In the study overall: Sites across the United States, Italy and Spain contributed samples from acute and convalescent COVID-19. The cDNA or gDNA used as material had been derived from T cells, B-cell-depleted T cells, or PBMCs.

This CDR3 contains 13 residues. In germline, CDR1 is MNHEY, CDR2 SVGAGI. The J segment lost 7 bases and the V segment lost 0 bases, leaving 2 bases of the junction unmatched. Per the study methods: How many nucleated cells were present was estimated from reference gene primer amplification. Libraries were prepared by immunoSEQ multiplex PCR; TCRdb keeps only in-frame clonotypes and omits some of them. V, J and clone size are taken as reported in that table, and D and trimming were inferred from the DNA itself. The sample shows around 150,000 clones, 65% to 85% of them seen only once. The chain couples TRBV6-5 to TRBJ1-1, with 7 bases that match TRBD1. Sequenced sample: peripheral blood. This sequence originates from an older woman with acute or convalescent COVID-19. CDR3: CASSYSTGYEAFF. Here the CDR3 DNA reads TGTGCCAGCAGTTACTCGACAGGGTATGAAGCTTTCTTT.